These 6 T cell receptor beta chains originate from one sample sequenced in a study of cytomegalovirus exposure and HLA in healthy donors. A multiplex PCR was run with 60 Vbeta primers and 13 Jbeta primers. Here immunoSEQ multiplex PCR was the method, and the copy in TCRdb shows in-frame clones only, minus some. The sample consists of more than 150,000 clones, 75% to 85% of them appearing once. Sequences were obtained from PBMCs. The source of these receptors is a woman aged 18-29 years in good health and CMV-seronegative.

The chain employs TRBV27 and TRBJ2-7; D unclear. Trimming removed 8 bases from V and 10 bases from J, with 15 bases in between. This CDR3 comprises 11 residues. CDR1 and CDR2 from the germline V gene are MNHEY and SMNVEV (reference sequence). The CDR3 protein is CASGPDSRQYF. For the CDR3, the DNA is TGTGCCAGCGGCCCCGACTCTAGACAGTACTTC.

The sample holds one count of this clone. J is TRBJ1-5 and V is TRBV28, with D possibly matching TRBD1 (5 bases). The V end was cut by 4 bases, the J end by 7 bases, with 17 bases between. There are 15 residues in the CDR3. The germline V gene has CDR1 MDHEN and CDR2 SYDVKM. CDR3 amino acids: CASSSFTQGRQPQHF. DNA of the CDR3: TGTGCCAGCAGTTCTTTTACGCAGGGCCGACAGCCCCAGCATTTT.

The CDR3 reads CASSRFPGTGGTGELFF. For the CDR3, the DNA is TGTGCCAGCAGCCGGTTCCCCGGGACAGGGGGCACCGGGGAGCTGTTTTTT. The chain links TRBV7-9 to TRBJ2-2, with TRBD1 matching 11 bases. The CDR3 sequence is 17 residues long. J lost 4 bases, V lost 5 bases, and 9 bases had no gene match. The germline V gene has CDR1 SEHNR and CDR2 FQNEAQ (reference sequence).

The chain has TRBV18 and TRBJ2-7, with TRBD2 as a possible D gene (5 bases). Trimming cost V 2 bases and J 1 base, with 9 bases left between them. The CDR3 consists of 14 residues. CDR1 KGHSH and CDR2 LQKENI come from the germline V gene. This CDR3 is CASSPYGESYEQYF. The CDR3, as DNA: TGTGCCAGCTCACCATACGGGGAGTCCTACGAGCAGTACTTC. The full variable domain, completed using reference TRBV18 and TRBJ2-7, is NAGVMQNPRHLVRRRGQEARLRCSPMKGHSHVYWYRQLPEEGLKFMVYLQKENIIDESGMPKERFSAEFPKEGPSILRIQQVVRGDSAAYFCASSPYGESYEQYFGPGTRLTVT.

The J gene is TRBJ1-1, the V gene TRBV5-5; TRBD1 matches 7 bases. Germline CDR1 reads SGHKS; CDR2 reads YYEKEE (reference sequence). The V gene end was trimmed by 1 base and the J gene end by 7 bases; junction bases not matched to a gene: 10. The CDR3 is 15 residues long. CDR3 sequence (DNA): TGTGCCAGCAGCTTGTTCTCTTTGGGACAGAGTGAAGCTTTCTTT. It translates to CASSLFSLGQSEAFF.

V and J are TRBV5-5 and TRBJ2-2; 12 positions agree with TRBD2. CDR1 is SGHKS, CDR2 YYEKEE, per germline (reference sequence). The V gene end was trimmed by 3 bases and the J gene end by 6 bases; junction bases not matched to a gene: 6. The CDR3 loop spans 16 amino acids. For the CDR3, the DNA is TGTGCCAGCAGCTCCTCTAGCGGGAGGGACCCCGGGGAGCTGTTTTTT. Translating gives CASSSSSGRDPGELFF.